The following is a TCR beta chain sequence with its context. The target antigen is unknown. This sample stems from a study of CD8+ T cells in alopecia areata. Findings and caveats of the study: For patients receiving tofacitinib, scalp clonality and expanded CD8+ clones among the top 100 significantly decreased.

This sample's treatment: oral pan-JAK inhibitor, 5-10 mg twice daily. Peripheral blood, together with lesional scalp punch biopsies, was collected from alopecia areata patients. The germline gives CDR1 ENHRY, CDR2 SYGVKD. V gave up 2 bases and J gave up 3 bases; unmatched junction bases: 1. This CDR3 has 14 residues. RNA was extracted and reverse transcribed into cDNA as the sequencing template. Assay used: immunoSEQ multiplex PCR; TCRdb lists only in-frame clones, some missing. Of 150,000 to 200,000 clones listed, roughly 61% are singletons. V usage is TRBV10-3 and J usage is TRBJ2-7; the match to TRBD2 covers 10 bases. The sample consisted of CD8+ T cells sorted from blood, taken at week 24, from a patient treated with tofacitinib. This TCR derives from a human donor with alopecia areata. CDR3 in amino acids: CAISEGLADYEQYF. CDR3 nucleotide sequence: TGTGCCATCAGTGAGGGACTAGCGGACTACGAGCAGTACTTC.